This T cell receptor (beta chain) was sequenced in a study of CD8 T cells in ankylosing spondylitis. Study results and limitations: Significant enrichment of disease-linked clones was reported in matched ankylosing spondylitis synovial fluid. CD8+ disease-linked clones were present at relatively low frequencies in blood. Ankylosing spondylitis blood appeared to carry a characteristic TCR beta motif of several highly homologous variants. A number of the motif variants had already been described in reactive arthritis synovial fluid and blood.

Construction of TCR beta libraries was performed using quantitative 5'-RACE with molecular barcodes. TCRdb analysed the 5' RACE reads with MiXCR anew, one entry per CDR3 protein. The data show about 90,000 distinct CDR3 sequences, with about 8.1% seen just once and over 25% held by the top ten. Germline CDR1 and CDR2: LGHDT and YNNKEL (reference sequence). The V and J ends lost 5 bases and 5 bases respectively, with 10 bases between them. The length of the CDR3 is 12 residues. This clonotype was picked up a small number of times. Its cognate antigen is unknown. The sequence derives from a male donor with ankylosing spondylitis. The V gene is TRBV3-1, the J gene TRBJ2-7; D gene ambiguous. The sample taken for sequencing was blood, either unsorted or a sorted T cell fraction (not recorded which). CDR3 nucleotide sequence: TGTGCCAGCAGCTACGGACGTGACGAGCAGTACGTC. Translating it yields CASSYGRDEQYV.